This entry lists 2 T cell receptor beta chains sequenced from one sample in a study of blood T cell repertoires in COVID-19. Sequencing used immunoSEQ multiplex PCR; TCRdb keeps in-frame clones, though not all of them. The table includes approximately 490,000 clones, around nine tenths detected once. Sequencing was performed on PBMCs or T cells enriched from blood (not recorded which). The receptors were gathered from a woman aged 60-70 years who had recovered from COVID-19.

V is TRBV2 and J is TRBJ2-5; 13 nucleotides align to TRBD2. J gave up 4 bases and V 8 bases, and 10 bases lay outside the gene matches. Germline CDR1 SNHLY, CDR2 FYNNEI. CDR3 size: 16 residues. CDR3: CASRLAGGIPGETQYF. The CDR3 DNA follows: TGTGCCAGCCGACTAGCGGGGGGTATACCTGGAGAGACCCAGTACTTC. The full variable domain, its missing parts supplied by reference TRBV2 and TRBJ2-5, is EPEVTQTPSHQVTQMGQEVILRCVPISNHLYFYWYRQILGQKVEFLVSFYNNEISEKSEIFDDQFSVERPDGSNFTLKIRSTKLEDSAMYFCASRLAGGIPGETQYFGPGTRLLVL.

J is TRBJ1-5 and V is TRBV12-3 or TRBV12-4, with TRBD1 identical over 8 bases. Losses at the gene ends were 5 bases for V and 6 bases for J; bases not matched to a gene: 0. The CDR3 has 12 amino acids. CDR3 amino acids: CASSDRGQPQHF. The CDR3 DNA follows: TGTGCCAGCAGTGACAGGGGTCAGCCCCAGCATTTT.